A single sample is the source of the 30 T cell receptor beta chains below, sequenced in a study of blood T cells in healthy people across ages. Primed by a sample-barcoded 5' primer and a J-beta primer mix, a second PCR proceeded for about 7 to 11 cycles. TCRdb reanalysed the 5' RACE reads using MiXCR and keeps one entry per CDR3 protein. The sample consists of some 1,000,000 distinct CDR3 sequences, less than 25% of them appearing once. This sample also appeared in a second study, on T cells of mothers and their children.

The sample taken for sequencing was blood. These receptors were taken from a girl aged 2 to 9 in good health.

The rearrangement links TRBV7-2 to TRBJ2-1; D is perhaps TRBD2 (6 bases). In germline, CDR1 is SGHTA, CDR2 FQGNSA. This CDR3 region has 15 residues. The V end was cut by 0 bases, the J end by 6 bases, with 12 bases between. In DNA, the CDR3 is TGTGCCAGCAGCTTAGCTTCGGGGGAAAGCAATGAGCAGTTCTTC. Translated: CASSLASGESNEQFF.

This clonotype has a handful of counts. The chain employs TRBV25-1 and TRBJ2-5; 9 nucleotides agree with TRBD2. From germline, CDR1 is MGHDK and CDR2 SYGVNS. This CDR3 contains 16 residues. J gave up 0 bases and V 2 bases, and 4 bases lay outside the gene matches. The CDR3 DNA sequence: TGTGCCAGCAGTGAACTACTAGCGGGCTACCAAGAGACCCAGTACTTC. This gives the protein CASSELLAGYQETQYF. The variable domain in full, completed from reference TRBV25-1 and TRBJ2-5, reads EADIYQTPRYLVIGTGKKITLECSQTMGHDKMYWYQQDPGMELHLIHYSYGVNSTEKGDLSSESTVSRIRTEHFPLTLESARPSHTSQYLCASSELLAGYQETQYFGPGTRLLVL.

The CDR3: CSVVGPPSYEQYF. Written as DNA, the CDR3 is TGCAGCGTTGTTGGGCCCCCTTCCTACGAGCAGTACTTC. The chain links TRBV29-1 to TRBJ2-1; the D is unclear. The J call may be incorrect, as the DNA end agrees better with TRBJ2-7. Germline V lookup: CDR1 SQVTM, CDR2 ANQGSEA. The CDR3 has 13 amino acids.

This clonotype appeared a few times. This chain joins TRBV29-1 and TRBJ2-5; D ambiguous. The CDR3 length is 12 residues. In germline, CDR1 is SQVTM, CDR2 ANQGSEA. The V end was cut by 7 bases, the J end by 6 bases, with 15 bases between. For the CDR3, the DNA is TGCAGCGGGCTAGTAGGGCTGCAGACCCAGTACTTC. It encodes CSGLVGLQTQYF.

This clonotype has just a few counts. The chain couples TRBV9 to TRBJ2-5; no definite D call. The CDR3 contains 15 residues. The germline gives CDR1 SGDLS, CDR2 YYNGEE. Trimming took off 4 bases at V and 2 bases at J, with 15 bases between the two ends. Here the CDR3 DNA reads TGTGCCAGCAGCCCCCATGTGAGTCCGCAAGAGACCCAGTACTTC. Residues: CASSPHVSPQETQYF.

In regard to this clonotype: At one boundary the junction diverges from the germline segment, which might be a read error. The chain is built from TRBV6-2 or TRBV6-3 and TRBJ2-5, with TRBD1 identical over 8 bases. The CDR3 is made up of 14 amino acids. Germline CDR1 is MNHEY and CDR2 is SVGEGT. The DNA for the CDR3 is TGCGCCTCTTTGGACAGGGATGGAAAAGAGACCCAGTACTTC. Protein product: CASLDRDGKETQYF.

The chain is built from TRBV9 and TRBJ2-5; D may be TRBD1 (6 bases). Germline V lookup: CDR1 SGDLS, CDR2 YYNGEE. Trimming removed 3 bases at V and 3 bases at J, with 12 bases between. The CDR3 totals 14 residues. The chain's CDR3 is CASSGTGFEETQYF. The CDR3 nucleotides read TGTGCCAGCAGCGGCACAGGGTTCGAAGAGACCCAGTACTTC.

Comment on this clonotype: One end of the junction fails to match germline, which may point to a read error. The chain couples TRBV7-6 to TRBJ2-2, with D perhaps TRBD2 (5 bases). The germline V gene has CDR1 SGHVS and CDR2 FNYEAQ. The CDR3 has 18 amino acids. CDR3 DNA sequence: TGTGCCAGCAGCCCCCTAGGCCCCCGGGGTAGTCGCACCGAGGAGCTGTTTTTT. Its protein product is CASSPLGPRGSRTEELFF.

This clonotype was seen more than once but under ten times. As DNA, the CDR3 is TGTGCCAGCAGCCTGAGTGCGGAGGGTTCATGGATCAATGAGCAGTTCTTC. This codes for CASSLSAEGSWINEQFF. The rearrangement uses TRBV4-2 and TRBJ2-1; the D gene is possibly TRBD2 (6 bases). CDR3 length: 17 residues. Germline lookup yields CDR1 LGHNA and CDR2 YNFKEQ. With 4 bases removed from V and 6 bases from J, the gap between germline ends came to 22 bases.

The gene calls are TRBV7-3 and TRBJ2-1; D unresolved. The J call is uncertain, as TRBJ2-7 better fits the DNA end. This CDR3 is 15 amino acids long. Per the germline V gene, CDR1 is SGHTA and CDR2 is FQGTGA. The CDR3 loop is CASVGSTAQAYEQYF. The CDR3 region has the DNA TGTGCCAGCGTGGGTAGTACAGCCCAGGCGTACGAGCAGTACTTC.

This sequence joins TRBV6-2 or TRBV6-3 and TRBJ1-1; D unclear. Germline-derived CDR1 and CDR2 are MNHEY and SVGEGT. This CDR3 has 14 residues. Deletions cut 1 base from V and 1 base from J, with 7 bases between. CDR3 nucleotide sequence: TGTGCCAGCAGTTACTTGTCCCGGAACACTGAAGCTTTCTTT. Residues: CASSYLSRNTEAFF.

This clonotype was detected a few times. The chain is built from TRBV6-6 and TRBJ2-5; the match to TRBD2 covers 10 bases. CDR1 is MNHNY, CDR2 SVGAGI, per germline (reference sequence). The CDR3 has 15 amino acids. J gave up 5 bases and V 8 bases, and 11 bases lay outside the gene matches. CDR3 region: CASSSGRAVIETQYF. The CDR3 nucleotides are TGTGCCAGCTCCAGCGGGAGGGCGGTTATCGAGACCCAGTACTTC.

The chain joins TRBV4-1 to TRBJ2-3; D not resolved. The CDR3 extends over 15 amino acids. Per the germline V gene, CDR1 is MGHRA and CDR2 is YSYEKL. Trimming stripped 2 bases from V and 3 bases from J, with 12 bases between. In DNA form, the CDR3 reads TGCGCCAGCAGCCAATTCGGGCCGGCGACAGATACGCAGTATTTT. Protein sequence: CASSQFGPATDTQYF.

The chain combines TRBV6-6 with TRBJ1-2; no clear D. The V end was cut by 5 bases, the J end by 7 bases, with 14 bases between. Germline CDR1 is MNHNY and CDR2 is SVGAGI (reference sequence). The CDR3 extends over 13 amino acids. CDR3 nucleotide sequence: TGTGCCAGCAGTCCCCGAACCTTGAGTGGCTACACCTTC. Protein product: CASSPRTLSGYTF.

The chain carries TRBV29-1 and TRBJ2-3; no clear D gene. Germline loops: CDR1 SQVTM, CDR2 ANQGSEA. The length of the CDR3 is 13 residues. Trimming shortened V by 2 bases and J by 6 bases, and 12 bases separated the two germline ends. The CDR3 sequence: CSVERVLRDTQYF. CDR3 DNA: TGCAGCGTTGAAAGGGTTTTAAGGGATACGCAGTATTTT.

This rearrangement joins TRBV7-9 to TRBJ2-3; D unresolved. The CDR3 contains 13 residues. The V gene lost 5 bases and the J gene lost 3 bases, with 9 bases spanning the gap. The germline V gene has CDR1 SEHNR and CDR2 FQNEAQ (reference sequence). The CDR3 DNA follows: TGTGCCAGCAGCAAACGCCCTACAGATACGCAGTATTTT. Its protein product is CASSKRPTDTQYF.

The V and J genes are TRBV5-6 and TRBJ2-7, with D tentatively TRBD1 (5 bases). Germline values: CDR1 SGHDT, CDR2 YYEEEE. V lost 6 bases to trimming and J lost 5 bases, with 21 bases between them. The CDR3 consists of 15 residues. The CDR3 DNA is TGTGCCAGCACCGTTAGGGGCACTCATTCCGACGAGCAGTACTTC. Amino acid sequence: CASTVRGTHSDEQYF. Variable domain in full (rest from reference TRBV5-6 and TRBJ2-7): DAGVTQSPTHLIKTRGQQVTLRCSPKSGHDTVSWYQQALGQGPQFIFQYYEEEERQRGNFPDRFSGHQFPNYSSELNVNALLLGDSALYLCASTVRGTHSDEQYFGPGTRLTVT.

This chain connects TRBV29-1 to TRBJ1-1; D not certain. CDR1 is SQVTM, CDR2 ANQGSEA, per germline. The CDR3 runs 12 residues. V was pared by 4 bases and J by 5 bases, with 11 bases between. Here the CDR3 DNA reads TGCAGCGTTGGCCCCTTCGAGACTGAAGCTTTCTTT. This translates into CSVGPFETEAFF.

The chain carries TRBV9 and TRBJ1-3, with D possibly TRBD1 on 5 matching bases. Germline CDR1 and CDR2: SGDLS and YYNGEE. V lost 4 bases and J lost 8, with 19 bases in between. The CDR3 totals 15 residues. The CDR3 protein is CASSPWLGDVHTIYF. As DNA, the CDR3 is TGTGCCAGCAGCCCCTGGTTGGGGGACGTGCACACCATATATTTT.

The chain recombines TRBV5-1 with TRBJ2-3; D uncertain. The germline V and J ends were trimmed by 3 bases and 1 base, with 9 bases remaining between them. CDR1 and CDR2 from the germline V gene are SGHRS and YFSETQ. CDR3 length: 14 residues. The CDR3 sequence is CASSSPQGTDTQYF. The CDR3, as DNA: TGCGCCAGCAGCTCCCCCCAGGGCACAGATACGCAGTATTTT.

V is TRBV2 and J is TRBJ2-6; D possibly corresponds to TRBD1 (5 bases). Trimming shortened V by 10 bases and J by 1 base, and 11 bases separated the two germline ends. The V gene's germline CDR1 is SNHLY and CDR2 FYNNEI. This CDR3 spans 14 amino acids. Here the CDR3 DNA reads TGTGCCATACAAACAGGTTCTGGGGCCAACGTCCTGACTTTC. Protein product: CAIQTGSGANVLTF.

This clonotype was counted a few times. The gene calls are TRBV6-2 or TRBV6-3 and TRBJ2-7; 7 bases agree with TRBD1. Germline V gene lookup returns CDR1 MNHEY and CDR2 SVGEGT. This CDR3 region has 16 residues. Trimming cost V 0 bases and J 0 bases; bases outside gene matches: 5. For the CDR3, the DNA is TGTGCCAGCAGTTACTCGGGACAGTTCTACTCCTACGAGCAGTACTTC. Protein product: CASSYSGQFYSYEQYF.

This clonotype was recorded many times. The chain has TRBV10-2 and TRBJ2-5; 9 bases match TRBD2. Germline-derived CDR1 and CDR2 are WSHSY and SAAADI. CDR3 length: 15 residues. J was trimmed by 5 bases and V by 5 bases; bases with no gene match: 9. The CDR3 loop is CASSQAGGPLETQYF. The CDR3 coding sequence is TGCGCCAGCAGTCAGGCGGGAGGGCCTTTGGAGACCCAGTACTTC.

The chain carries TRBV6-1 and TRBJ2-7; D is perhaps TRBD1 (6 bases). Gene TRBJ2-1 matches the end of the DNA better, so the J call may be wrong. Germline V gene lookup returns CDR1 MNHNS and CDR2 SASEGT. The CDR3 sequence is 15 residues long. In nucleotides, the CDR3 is TGTGCCAGCAGTGAGACGGACAGAGCCTACAATGAGCAGTTCTTC. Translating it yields CASSETDRAYNEQFF.

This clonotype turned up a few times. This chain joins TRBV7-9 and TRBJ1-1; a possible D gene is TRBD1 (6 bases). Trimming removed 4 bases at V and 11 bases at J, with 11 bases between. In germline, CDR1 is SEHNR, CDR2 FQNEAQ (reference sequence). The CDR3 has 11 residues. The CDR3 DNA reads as TGTGCCAGCAGCTCGGACAGTTGGGCTTTCTTT. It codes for CASSSDSWAFF.

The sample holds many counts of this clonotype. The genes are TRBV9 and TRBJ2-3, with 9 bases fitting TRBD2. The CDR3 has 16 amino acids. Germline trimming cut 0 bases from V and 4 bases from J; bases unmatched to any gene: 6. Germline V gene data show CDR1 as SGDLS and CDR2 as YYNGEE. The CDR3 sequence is CASSVEIAGDPDTQYF. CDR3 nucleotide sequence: TGTGCCAGCAGCGTAGAGATAGCGGGAGATCCAGATACGCAGTATTTT.

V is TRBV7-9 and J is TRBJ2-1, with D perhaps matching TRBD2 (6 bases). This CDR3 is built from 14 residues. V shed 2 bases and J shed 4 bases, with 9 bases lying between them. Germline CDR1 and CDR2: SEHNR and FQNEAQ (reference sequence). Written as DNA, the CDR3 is TGTGCCAGCAGCTTAAGACTAGTATACAATGAGCAGTTCTTC. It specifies CASSLRLVYNEQFF.

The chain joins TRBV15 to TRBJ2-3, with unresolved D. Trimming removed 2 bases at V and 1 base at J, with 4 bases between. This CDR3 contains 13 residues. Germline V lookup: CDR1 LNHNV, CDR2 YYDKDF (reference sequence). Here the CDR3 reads CATSRWGTDTQYF. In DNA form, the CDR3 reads TGTGCCACCAGCAGATGGGGCACAGATACGCAGTATTTT.

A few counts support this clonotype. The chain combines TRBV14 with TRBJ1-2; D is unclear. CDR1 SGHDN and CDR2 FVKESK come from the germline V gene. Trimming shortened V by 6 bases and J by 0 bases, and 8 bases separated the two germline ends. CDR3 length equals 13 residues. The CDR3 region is CASSKSANYGYTF. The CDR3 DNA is TGTGCCAGCAGTAAAAGTGCTAACTATGGCTACACCTTC.

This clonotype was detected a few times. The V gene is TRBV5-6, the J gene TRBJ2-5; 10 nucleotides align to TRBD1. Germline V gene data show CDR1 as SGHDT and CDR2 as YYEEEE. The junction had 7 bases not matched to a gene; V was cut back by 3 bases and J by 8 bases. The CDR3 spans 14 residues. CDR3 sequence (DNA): TGTGCCAGCAGCTATGGGACAGGGGTAGAAACCCAGTACTTC. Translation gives CASSYGTGVETQYF.